Given below is one TCR beta chain in context. What this receptor recognizes is not known. No base quality information exists; no much larger clone differs at one position. Receptor amplification or capture employed PCR. DNA from cultured CD4+ T cells underwent TCR sequencing with the Oncomine TCR Beta short-read assay at the Johns Hopkins FTIC core. Genomic DNA was extracted from the cultured CD4+ T cells with the QIAamp micro DNA kit. Oncomine TCR Beta libraries from cultured CD4+ T cells were pooled using unique dual indexes and sequenced on an Illumina iSeq 100. From the authors' description of their analysis: Non-productive sequences were removed, and CDR3s that did not start with C, did not end with F or W, or were shorter than 7 amino acids were discarded. The MANAFEST web application was used to identify antigen-specific clonotypes by comparing peptide-stimulated wells against reference wells and other culture wells. For a clone to be called positive, the clone needed an FDR below 0.05, an odds ratio above 5, and a productive frequency above 0.1% in at least two of three replicate wells. Cross-reactive clonotypes were defined as significantly expanded in both SARS-CoV-2 spike wells and at least one common cold coronavirus spike condition. Using R version 3.6.1, CDR3 homology was evaluated through Levenshtein distances (stringdist) along with unrooted phylogenetic trees (ape). TCRdb's own reprocessing of the public reads used fastp at Q25 and MiXCR and kept productive beta chains. When rows share a CDR3 protein, they turn into one entry using the most common DNA and genes. The V and J calls were not made by the authors but by TCRdb's processing. The sample data list some 8,400 distinct CDR3 sequences, and 45% to 60% of these were observed just once. More than 6.5% of the sample comes from the top ten.

V loses 0 bases at its end and J loses 0 bases; junction bases beyond the gene matches: 9. The CDR3 holds 18 amino acids from the cysteine to the phenylalanine. Only CDR3 DNA remains: 54 bases, in frame from the first base. From a lookup of the germline V gene, CDR1 and CDR2 are SGHTA and FQGNSA. This sample's treatment or condition label indicates: roughly nine-day PBMC culture with coronavirus spike peptide pools or control peptides (ViraFEST assay). To expand antigen-specific T cells with peptide pools and then pick out the expanded clonotypes through TCR sequencing, the study relied on the ViraFEST assay. The convalescent patients' positive SARS-CoV-2 PCR tests were from March to December 2020, which was before the Alpha, Beta and Delta variants emerged in the United States. More than 1.5 million PBMCs per well were cultured in IMDM with approximately 5% human AB serum and approximately 10 IU/ml IL-2, plus 10 ug/ml peptide pools. On days 3 and 7, half of the culture medium was replaced with fresh IL-2-containing medium. After 10 days of culture, CD4+ T cells were isolated by negative selection with the EasySep CD4+ T cell isolation kit. PBMCs were separated from whole blood using Ficoll-Paque Plus gradient centrifugation and then either used fresh or cryopreserved at -140C. In general, triplicate wells were set up for every culture condition.

The entry originates in a study of vaccination and CD4 T cells after COVID-19 (dated by TCRdb to the early 2020s). Regarding the research as a whole: Every convalescent patient had a positive nasal swab PCR test for SARS-CoV-2, with mild disease in roughly ten patients and severe disease in one. As controls, cultures received a CEFX viral epitope pool (the positive control), an HIV-1 Nef peptide pool (the negative control), or no peptide at all. Post-COVID blood samples were collected from convalescent patients a median of around 100 days after diagnosis, with a range of about 35 to 170 days. The convalescent cohort included six males and four females, with two Hispanic individuals, seven Caucasians, two Asians and one multiracial person. Participants got two doses of the Pfizer-BioNTech BNT162b2 vaccine (n=8) or two doses of the Moderna mRNA-1273 vaccine (n=2). The spike-specific CD4+ TCR repertoire was compared before and after mRNA vaccination in nine to ten COVID-19 convalescent patients and a few infection-naive healthy vaccine recipients. The cultures were stimulated with overlapping spike peptide pools from SARS-CoV-2 and from the common cold coronaviruses HCoV-NL63, HCoV-OC43 and HCoV-229E. Post-vaccine blood samples were obtained a median of approximately 74 days after the second vaccine dose, with a range of roughly 14 to 241 days.

Study-wide findings and limitations: The median number of SARS-CoV-2-reactive clonotypes rose from 20 to 25 after infection to roughly 40 after vaccination, but the change was not significant. Only a relatively small number of convalescent patients were included in the study, and early timepoints following natural infection were not analyzed. Of the vaccine-specific clones found in convalescent patients, nearly all (304 of 307) were mono-reactive for SARS-CoV-2 spike instead of being cross-reactive with common cold coronaviruses. In convalescent patients, a median around 84% of post-vaccine SARS-CoV-2-reactive clones were detected only after vaccination, and vaccine-specific priming was suggested by this finding.

This TCR came from a human donor who had recovered from COVID-19. The specimen sequenced was CD4+ T cells from blood, cultured in vitro. The receptor chain draws on TRBV7-2 and TRBJ2-3; TRBD2 matches 7 bases in the middle. The DNA sequence is as follows: TGTGCCAGCAGCTTAGCGTTTTCGGGGGGAGGAAGCACAGATACGCAGTATTTT. Protein translation: CASSLAFSGGGSTDTQYF.